The following is a T cell receptor (beta chain) sequence with its context. A read error may be the cause here, since a much bigger clone is one base away. The CDR3 carries no conserved terminal phenylalanine or tryptophan, so it likely arises from a read error. The DNA is omitted, as the CDR3 cannot be located on it reliably, and the CDR3 follows TCRdb's listing. The study excluded patients with other autoimmune diseases, uncontrolled infections, pregnancy or lactation. A volume of 10 ml of fresh peripheral blood supplied the PBMCs. Researchers took RNA transcripts and amplified TCR beta CDR3 regions from them. HTBI primers were used in a first-round RT-PCR, which preceded a second-round multiplex PCR. From the multiplex PCR reads, TCRdb called clonotypes with MiXCR, one entry per CDR3 protein. The sample lists about 57,000 distinct CDR3 sequences; 45% to 55% were seen once. The record originates from a study of Graves' ophthalmopathy and Graves' hyperthyroidism.

The sequence derives from an adult woman with Graves' ophthalmopathy. The material sequenced was peripheral blood.

The CDR3 sequence is CASSGGGTEVFL. The J gene is TRBJ1-1, the V gene TRBV9; the table's D call of TRBD1 was not tested on the DNA. The CDR3 has 12 amino acids, counting both end residues. CDR1 is SGDLS, CDR2 YYNGEE, per germline.